The 2 T cell receptor beta chains reported below all come from one sample, sequenced in a study of CD8+CD57+ T cells in acquired aplastic anemia. Before being chosen for sequencing, patients had shown CD8+CD57+ cell expansion by flow cytometry. Genomic DNA provided the template from which TCR beta VDJ and CDR3 profiles were obtained. A single record per CDR3 protein comes from TCRdb applying MiXCR to the reads. The repertoire holds around 210,000 distinct CDR3 sequences, with more than 55% as singletons. Input material: sorted CD4+, CD8+, or CD8+CD57+ T cells (not recorded which) from PBMCs. The receptors come from a human donor with aplastic anemia.

The chain couples TRBV5-1 to TRBJ2-7; TRBD1 or TRBD2 may be the D gene (5 bases each). Germline loops: CDR1 SGHRS, CDR2 YFSETQ. This CDR3 has 14 amino acids. Trimming shortened V by 4 bases and J by 6 bases, and 17 bases separated the two germline ends. CDR3 sequence reads: CASSPGGRGGEQYF. The CDR3 DNA reads TGCGCCAGCAGCCCTGGGGGACGAGGAGGCGAGCAGTACTTC. The variable domain in full, completed from reference TRBV5-1 and TRBJ2-7, reads KAGVTQTPRYLIKTRGQQVTLSCSPISGHRSVSWYQQTPGQGLQFLFEYFSETQRNKGNFPGRFSGRQFSNSRSEMNVSTLELGDSALYLCASSPGGRGGEQYFGPGTRLTVT.

The chain combines TRBV19 with TRBJ1-1, with D unresolved. V gave up 4 bases and J gave up 2 bases, with 8 bases separating them. The length of the CDR3 is 13 residues. CDR1 is LNHDA and CDR2 is SQIVND in the germline V gene (reference sequence). CDR3 protein: CASSKTLNTEAFF. The CDR3 DNA reads TGTGCCAGTAGTAAAACACTAAACACTGAAGCTTTCTTT.